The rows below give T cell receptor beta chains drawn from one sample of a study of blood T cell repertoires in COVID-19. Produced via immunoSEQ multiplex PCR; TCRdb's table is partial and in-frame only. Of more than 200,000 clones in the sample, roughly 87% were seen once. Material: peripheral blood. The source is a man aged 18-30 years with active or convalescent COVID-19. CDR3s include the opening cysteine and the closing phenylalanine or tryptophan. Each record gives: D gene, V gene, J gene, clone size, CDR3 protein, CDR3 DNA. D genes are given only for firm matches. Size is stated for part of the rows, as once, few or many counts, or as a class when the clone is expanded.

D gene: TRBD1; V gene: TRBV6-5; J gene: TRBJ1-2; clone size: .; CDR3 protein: CASSSTGTGDYGYTF; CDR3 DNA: TGTGCCAGCAGCTCTACCGGGACAGGGGACTATGGCTACACCTTC
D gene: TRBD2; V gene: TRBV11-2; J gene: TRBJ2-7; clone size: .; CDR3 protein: CASSLGPGLADYEQYF; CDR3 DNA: TGTGCCAGCAGCTTAGGGCCCGGGCTAGCGGATTACGAGCAGTACTTC
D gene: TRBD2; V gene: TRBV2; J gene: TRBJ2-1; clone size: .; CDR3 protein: CASSEPSGNYNEQFF; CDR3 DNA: TGTGCCAGCAGTGAGCCTAGCGGAAACTACAATGAGCAGTTCTTC
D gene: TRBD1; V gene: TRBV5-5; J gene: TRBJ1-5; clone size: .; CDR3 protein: CASRSSDRGSNQPQHF; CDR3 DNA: TGTGCCAGCAGATCCTCGGACAGGGGAAGCAATCAGCCCCAGCATTTT
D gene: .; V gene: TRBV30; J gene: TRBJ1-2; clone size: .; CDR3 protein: CAWSLQGIDGYTF; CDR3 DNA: TGTGCCTGGAGTCTCCAGGGAATTGATGGCTACACCTTC
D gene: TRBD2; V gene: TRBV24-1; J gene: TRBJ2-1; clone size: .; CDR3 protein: CATSDTGTSGNGEQFF; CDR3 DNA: TGTGCCACCAGTGACACCGGGACTAGCGGGAACGGTGAGCAGTTCTTC
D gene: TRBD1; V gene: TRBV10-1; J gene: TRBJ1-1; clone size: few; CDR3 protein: CASSGRTGATEAFF; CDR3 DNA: TGCGCCAGCAGTGGGAGGACAGGGGCAACTGAAGCTTTCTTT
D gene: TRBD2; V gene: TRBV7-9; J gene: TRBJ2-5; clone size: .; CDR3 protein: CASSSLAGPRETQYF; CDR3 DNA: TGTGCCAGCAGTTCCCTAGCGGGCCCACGAGAGACCCAGTACTTC
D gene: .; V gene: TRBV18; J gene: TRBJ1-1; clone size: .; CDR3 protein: CASSPPEGTRVAEAFF; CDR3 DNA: TGTGCCAGCTCACCACCAGAGGGTACGAGGGTCGCTGAAGCTTTCTTT
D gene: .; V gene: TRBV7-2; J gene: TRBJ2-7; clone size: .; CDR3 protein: CASSLDPGHSYEQYF; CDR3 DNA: TGTGCCAGCAGCTTAGATCCGGGACATAGCTACGAGCAGTACTTC
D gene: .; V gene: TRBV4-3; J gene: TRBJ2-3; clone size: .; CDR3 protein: CASSQDSTTDTQYF; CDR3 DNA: TGCGCCAGCAGCCAAGATTCTACCACAGATACGCAGTATTTT
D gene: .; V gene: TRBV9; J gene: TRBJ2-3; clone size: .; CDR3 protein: CASSSSVRSSTDTQYF; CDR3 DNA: TGTGCCAGCAGCTCCTCAGTCCGAAGTAGCACAGATACGCAGTATTTT
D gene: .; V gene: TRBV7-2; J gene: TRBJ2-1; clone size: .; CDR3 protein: CASLPSSSYNEQFF; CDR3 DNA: TGTGCCAGCCTCCCCTCCTCCTCCTACAATGAGCAGTTCTTC
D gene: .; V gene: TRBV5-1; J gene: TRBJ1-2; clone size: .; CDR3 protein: CASSLVDYYGYTF; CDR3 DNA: TGCGCCAGCAGCTTGGTGGACTACTATGGCTACACCTTC
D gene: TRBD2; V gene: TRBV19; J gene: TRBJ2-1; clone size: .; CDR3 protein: CASSIGDYPAYNEQFF; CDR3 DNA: TGTGCCAGTAGTATTGGGGACTACCCGGCGTACAATGAGCAGTTCTTC
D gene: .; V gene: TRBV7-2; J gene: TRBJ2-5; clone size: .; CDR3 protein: CASSTSTGWGETQYF; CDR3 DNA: TGTGCCAGCAGCACCTCGACAGGATGGGGAGAGACCCAGTACTTC
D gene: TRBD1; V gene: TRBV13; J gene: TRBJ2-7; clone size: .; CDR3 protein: CASGQGASEQYF; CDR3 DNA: TGTGCCAGCGGACAGGGGGCGTCCGAGCAGTACTTC
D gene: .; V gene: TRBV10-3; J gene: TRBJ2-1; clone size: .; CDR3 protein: CAISESQGSGTSYNEQFF; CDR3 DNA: TGTGCCATCAGTGAGTCGCAGGGTTCGGGGACATCTTACAATGAGCAGTTCTTC
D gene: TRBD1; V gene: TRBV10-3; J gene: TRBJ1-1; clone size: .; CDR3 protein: CAIKYQGADTEAFF; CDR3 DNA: TGTGCCATCAAGTACCAGGGGGCTGACACTGAAGCTTTCTTT
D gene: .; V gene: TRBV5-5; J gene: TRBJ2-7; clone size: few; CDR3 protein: CASSQLSADEQYF; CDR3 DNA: TGTGCCAGCAGCCAACTATCCGCGGACGAGCAGTACTTC
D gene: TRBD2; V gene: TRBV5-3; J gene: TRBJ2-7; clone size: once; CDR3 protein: CARSPWTSGRGRIAEQYF; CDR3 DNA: TGTGCCAGAAGCCCATGGACTAGCGGGAGAGGGCGCATTGCCGAGCAGTACTTC
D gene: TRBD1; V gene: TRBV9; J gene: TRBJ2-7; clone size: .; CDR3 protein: CASSERTGSSYEQYF; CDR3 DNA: TGTGCCAGCAGCGAAAGGACAGGGAGCTCCTACGAGCAGTACTTC
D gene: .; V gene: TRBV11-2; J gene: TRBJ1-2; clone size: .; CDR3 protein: CASSLVGGFYGYTF; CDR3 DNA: TGTGCCAGCAGCTTAGTAGGCGGCTTCTATGGCTACACCTTC
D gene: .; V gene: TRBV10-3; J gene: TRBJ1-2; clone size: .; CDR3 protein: CAIGELANYGYTF; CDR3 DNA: TGTGCCATCGGGGAGTTAGCTAACTATGGCTACACCTTC
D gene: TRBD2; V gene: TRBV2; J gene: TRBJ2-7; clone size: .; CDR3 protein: CASSARTSGGEYF; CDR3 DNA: TGTGCCAGCAGTGCTCGGACTAGCGGGGGGGAGTACTTC
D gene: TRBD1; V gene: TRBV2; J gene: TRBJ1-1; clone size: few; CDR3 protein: CASSEETGSWTEAFF; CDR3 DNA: TGTGCCAGCAGTGAAGAGACAGGGAGTTGGACTGAAGCTTTCTTT
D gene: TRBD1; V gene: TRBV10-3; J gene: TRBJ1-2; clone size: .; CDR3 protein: CAISDRGYGYTF; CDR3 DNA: TGTGCCATCAGCGACAGGGGGTATGGCTACACCTTC
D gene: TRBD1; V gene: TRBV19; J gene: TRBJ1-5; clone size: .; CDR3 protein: CASSTNRGVGPQHF; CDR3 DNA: TGTGCCAGTAGTACGAACAGGGGAGTAGGGCCCCAGCATTTT
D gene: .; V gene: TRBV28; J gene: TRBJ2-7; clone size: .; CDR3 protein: CASSAHGAPYSYEQYF; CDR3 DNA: TGTGCCAGCAGTGCCCATGGGGCCCCTTATTCCTACGAGCAGTACTTC
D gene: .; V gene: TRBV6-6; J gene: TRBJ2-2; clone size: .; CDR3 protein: CASSYSTTSNTGELFF; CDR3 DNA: TGTGCCAGCAGTTACTCGACTACCTCGAACACCGGGGAGCTGTTTTTT
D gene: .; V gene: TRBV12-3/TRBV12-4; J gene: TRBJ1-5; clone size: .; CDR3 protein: CASSLQGRQPQHF; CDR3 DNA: TGTGCCAGCAGTTTACAGGGTAGACAGCCCCAGCATTTT
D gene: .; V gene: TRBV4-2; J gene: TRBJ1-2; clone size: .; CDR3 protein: CASSQVRQLDFFGYTF; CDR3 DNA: TGTGCCAGCAGCCAAGTGCGGCAGCTCGACTTTTTTGGCTACACCTTC
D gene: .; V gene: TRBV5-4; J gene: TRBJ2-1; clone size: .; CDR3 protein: CASSLGQPNYNEQFF; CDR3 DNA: TGTGCCAGCAGCTTAGGACAGCCGAACTACAATGAGCAGTTCTTC
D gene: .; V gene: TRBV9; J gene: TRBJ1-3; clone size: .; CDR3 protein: CASSVVEGDGNTIYF; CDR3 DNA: TGTGCCAGCAGCGTAGTAGAGGGGGATGGAAACACCATATATTTT
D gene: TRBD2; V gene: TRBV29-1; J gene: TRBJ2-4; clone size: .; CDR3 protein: CSDRPAGGPRDIQYF; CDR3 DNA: TGCAGCGACCGCCCAGCGGGAGGGCCTCGGGACATTCAGTACTTC
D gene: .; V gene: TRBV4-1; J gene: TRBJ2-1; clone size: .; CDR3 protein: CASSQLMTGNEQFF; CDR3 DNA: TGCGCCAGCAGCCAGCTGATGACAGGCAATGAGCAGTTCTTC